These 12 T cell receptor beta chains originate from one sample sequenced in a study of monozygotic twins with inflammatory bowel disease. TCRdb reworked the 5' RACE reads into one entry per CDR3 protein, no DNA. This sample's table has roughly 170,000 distinct CDR3 sequences. Sequenced material: blood. The receptors originated from a human donor with ulcerative colitis or Crohn's disease, or a healthy co-twin of an affected twin (not recorded which).

The rearrangement uses TRBV5-4 and TRBJ1-1. The CDR3 spans 15 residues. CDR1 is SGHNT, CDR2 YYREEE, per germline (reference sequence). The CDR3 is CASSLDAGMNTEAFF.

V is TRBV7-3 and J is TRBJ2-1. The CDR3 consists of 15 residues. Germline lookup yields CDR1 SGHTA and CDR2 FQGTGA. The chain's CDR3 is CASSLFLSSYNEQFF.

The rearrangement links TRBV15 to TRBJ2-2. The CDR3 extends over 13 amino acids. Germline V lookup: CDR1 LNHNV, CDR2 YYDKDF (reference sequence). CDR3 loop: CATSRDQVGELFF. Variable domain in full (rest from reference TRBV15 and TRBJ2-2): DAMVIQNPRYQVTQFGKPVTLSCSQTLNHNVMYWYQQKSSQAPKLLFHYYDKDFNNEADTPDNFQSRRPNTSFCFLDIRSPGLGDTAMYLCATSRDQVGELFFGEGSRLTVL.

The chain couples TRBV4-3 to TRBJ2-1. The CDR3 spans 13 residues. Germline V CDR1 and CDR2: LGHNA, YSLEER. CDR3 in amino acids: CASSQVQGNEQFF.

The chain couples TRBV20-1 to TRBJ1-2; with no DNA, the TCRdb D assignment of TRBD1 cannot be verified. The CDR3 loop spans 14 amino acids. The V gene's germline CDR1 is DFQATT and CDR2 SNEGSKA (reference sequence). The CDR3 sequence: CSQPLRGKDYGYTF.

This rearrangement joins TRBV7-7 to TRBJ2-2. The CDR3 covers 12 residues. Germline assignment: CDR1 SSHAT and CDR2 FNYEAQ (reference sequence). CDR3 loop: CASSFPDGELFF.

V gene TRBV20-1 combines with J gene TRBJ2-2; as DNA is missing, the TRBD2 call by TCRdb cannot be tested. Germline V gene sequence: CDR1 DFQATT, CDR2 SNEGSKA (reference sequence). The CDR3 runs to 16 residues. The CDR3 here is CSARGGTSRNPGELFF.

The gene calls are TRBV19 and TRBJ2-5; TCRdb selects TRBD1, and the lack of DNA leaves this call unchecked. Germline loops: CDR1 LNHDA, CDR2 SQIVND (reference sequence). The CDR3 covers 14 residues. The CDR3 spells CASSTRPGQETQYF.

The chain employs TRBV20-1 and TRBJ2-7; there is no DNA to check the TCRdb D call of TRBD2. CDR1 is DFQATT and CDR2 is SNEGSKA in the germline V gene (reference sequence). This CDR3 has 14 amino acids. The CDR3 loop reads CSAHPTQTTYEQYF.

This chain joins TRBV5-6 and TRBJ2-1; the TCRdb D gene call, TRBD1, has no DNA to confirm it. From germline, CDR1 is SGHDT and CDR2 YYEEEE. CDR3 length equals 18 residues. Here the CDR3 reads CASSLAGRIGRYRAEQFF.

CDR3 sequence reads: CSVAARGSSYNEQFF. V gene TRBV29-1 combines with J gene TRBJ2-1; TCRdb picks TRBD1, but there is no DNA to check that call. CDR3 size: 15 residues. The germline CDR1 and CDR2 sequences are SQVTM and ANQGSEA.

This chain connects TRBV12-3 or TRBV12-4 to TRBJ1-1. The CDR3 totals 11 residues. Here the CDR3 reads CASSPATEAFF.